Shown below are 24 T cell receptor beta chains from a single sample sequenced in a study of technical replicates of blood from a few donors. Measured with immunoSEQ multiplex PCR; TCRdb has only the in-frame clones, and not every one. The table includes about 80,000 clones, around 89% detected once. Sequenced sample: T cells isolated from PBMCs. These receptors all stem from a human donor in good health.

This clone was observed once. This sequence joins TRBV19 and TRBJ1-1; a weak D match, TRBD1 (6 bases). V gave up 3 bases and J gave up 4 bases, with 9 bases separating them. This CDR3 is 13 amino acids long. CDR1 is LNHDA and CDR2 is SQIVND in the germline V gene (reference sequence). The CDR3 DNA reads as TGTGCCAGTAGTATGCCCAGGGGCACTGAAGCTTTCTTT. This gives the protein CASSMPRGTEAFF.

The chain carries TRBV28 and TRBJ2-7, with 7 bases fitting TRBD1. V shed 6 bases, J shed 6 bases, and the junction held 8 bases outside the gene matches. The V gene's germline CDR1 is MDHEN and CDR2 SYDVKM. CDR3 size: 13 residues. The CDR3: CASRTGTVGEQYF. CDR3 in DNA: TGTGCCAGCAGGACCGGGACAGTTGGCGAGCAGTACTTC. Full variable domain (missing parts from reference TRBV28 and TRBJ2-7): DVKVTQSSRYLVKRTGEKVFLECVQDMDHENMFWYRQDPGLGLRLIYFSYDVKMKEKGDIPEGYSVSREKKERFSLILESASTNQTSMYLCASRTGTVGEQYFGPGTRLTVT.

The DNA of the CDR3 is TGTGCCATCAGTGCCGCTCTAGCGGGCAGCACAGATACGCAGTATTTT. Amino acids: CAISAALAGSTDTQYF. The J gene is TRBJ2-3, the V gene TRBV10-3; 8 nucleotides agree with TRBD2. The junction had 6 bases not matched to a gene; V was cut back by 4 bases and J by 0 bases. The CDR3 has 16 amino acids. The germline V gene has CDR1 ENHRY and CDR2 SYGVKD.

The chain links TRBV6-5 to TRBJ2-7; 9 nucleotides align to TRBD1. Trimming at V came to 4 bases and at J to 3 bases, leaving 4 bases not matched to a gene. The CDR3 is 14 residues long. Germline CDR1 MNHEY, CDR2 SVGAGI. CDR3 sequence reads: CASSLGQGRYEQYF. The DNA for the CDR3 is TGTGCCAGCAGTTTGGGACAGGGACGCTACGAGCAGTACTTC.

J is TRBJ1-4 and V is TRBV5-1; 7 bases match TRBD1. This CDR3 is built from 14 residues. Trimming at V came to 4 bases and at J to 8 bases, leaving 8 bases not matched to a gene. Germline V lookup: CDR1 SGHRS, CDR2 YFSETQ. CDR3: CASSKDRSVEKLFF. DNA for the CDR3: TGCGCCAGCAGCAAGGACAGGTCGGTCGAAAAACTGTTTTTT. Full variable domain (missing parts from reference TRBV5-1 and TRBJ1-4): KAGVTQTPRYLIKTRGQQVTLSCSPISGHRSVSWYQQTPGQGLQFLFEYFSETQRNKGNFPGRFSGRQFSNSRSEMNVSTLELGDSALYLCASSKDRSVEKLFFGSGTQLSVL.

This chain uses TRBV4-3 with TRBJ2-1; D possibly corresponds to TRBD2 (5 bases). From germline, CDR1 is LGHNA and CDR2 YSLEER. The CDR3 covers 14 residues. V was clipped by 1 base and J by 10 bases, with 14 bases between them. This chain's CDR3 is CASSQVALVGEQFF. CDR3 sequence (DNA): TGCGCCAGCAGCCAAGTGGCACTAGTAGGGGAGCAGTTCTTC.

V and J are TRBV10-3 and TRBJ2-4; D is undetermined. The CDR3 has 14 residues. Trimming took off 9 bases at V and 0 bases at J, with 12 bases between the two ends. Germline assignment: CDR1 ENHRY and CDR2 SYGVKD. The CDR3 bases are TGTGCCATTTCCCTCGGTGGAGCCAAAAACATTCAGTACTTC. Translating it yields CAISLGGAKNIQYF.

This sequence joins TRBV29-1 and TRBJ1-2, with D unresolved. The CDR3 is 12 residues long. From germline, CDR1 is SQVTM and CDR2 ANQGSEA. The V end lost 5 bases, the J end lost 3 bases, and 10 bases lay between the germline ends. The DNA of the CDR3 is TGCAGCGTTATCGGAGGAGACTATGGCTACACCTTC. The encoded protein is CSVIGGDYGYTF.

This clone was counted a single time. The chain combines TRBV14 with TRBJ2-3; D is undetermined. The CDR3 has 13 amino acids. Trimming shortened V by 4 bases and J by 6 bases, and 11 bases separated the two germline ends. Per the germline V gene, CDR1 is SGHDN and CDR2 is FVKESK. CDR3 nucleotides: TGTGCCAGCAGCCGATTGGGCCCCGATACGCAGTATTTT. Protein sequence: CASSRLGPDTQYF.

The rearrangement joins TRBV7-2 to TRBJ2-1; weak D call: TRBD2 (5 bases). V gave up 5 bases and J gave up 10 bases, with 18 bases separating them. In germline, CDR1 is SGHTA, CDR2 FQGNSA. The CDR3 length is 14 residues. CDR3 amino acids: CASSITLPEAEQFF. The CDR3 coding sequence is TGTGCCAGCAGCATTACCTTGCCGGAGGCGGAGCAGTTCTTC.

The chain has TRBV27 and TRBJ1-4; a weak D match, TRBD1 (5 bases). Germline V gene sequence: CDR1 MNHEY, CDR2 SMNVEV (reference sequence). The CDR3 extends over 15 amino acids. Trimming pared 3 bases from V and 4 bases from J, leaving 12 bases between. The CDR3 coding sequence is TGTGCCAGCAGTTTTTTAGGGACTGTTAATGAAAAACTGTTTTTT. Translated, it gives CASSFLGTVNEKLFF.

The chain has TRBV7-2 and TRBJ2-5, with unresolved D. Germline V CDR1 and CDR2: SGHTA, FQGNSA. V lost 3 bases to trimming and J lost 4 bases, with 6 bases between them. The CDR3 is 12 residues long. The CDR3: CASSLAIETQYF. CDR3 nucleotide sequence: TGTGCCAGCAGCTTGGCCATAGAGACCCAGTACTTC. The whole variable domain, filled in from reference TRBV7-2 and TRBJ2-5, reads GAGVSQSPSNKVTEKGKDVELRCDPISGHTALYWYRQSLGQGLEFLIYFQGNSAPDKSGLPSDRFSAERTGGSVSTLTIQRTQQEDSAVYLCASSLAIETQYFGPGTRLLVL.

The rearrangement uses TRBV28 and TRBJ2-7, with 8 positions matching TRBD2. Germline V lookup: CDR1 MDHEN, CDR2 SYDVKM. CDR3 length equals 17 residues. The J segment lost 3 bases and the V segment lost 3 bases, leaving 13 bases of the junction unmatched. CDR3 in amino acids: CASSFGLAGIESYEQYF. The CDR3, as DNA: TGTGCCAGCAGTTTTGGGCTAGCGGGCATCGAGAGCTACGAGCAGTACTTC.

This rearrangement joins TRBV7-9 to TRBJ2-5; D may be TRBD2 (5 bases). Looked up from germline, CDR1 is SEHNR and CDR2 is FQNEAQ (reference sequence). V lost 2 bases to trimming and J lost 5 bases, with 9 bases between them. This CDR3 is built from 13 residues. Written as DNA, the CDR3 is TGTGCCAGCAGCTTATCCCCGGGGGAGACCCAGTACTTC. Translated: CASSLSPGETQYF.

The chain uses TRBV14 and TRBJ1-1; 7 positions agree with TRBD1. The CDR3 covers 16 residues. Germline V gene sequence: CDR1 SGHDN, CDR2 FVKESK. Unmatched junction bases numbered 12, after V lost 3 bases and J lost 5 bases. The CDR3 spells CASSHLWTGPRTEAFF. CDR3 bases: TGTGCCAGCAGCCATCTTTGGACAGGCCCTCGGACTGAAGCTTTCTTT.

The table lists this clone with a few counts. The chain has TRBV19 and TRBJ1-1; perhaps TRBD1 as D (5 bases). In germline, CDR1 is LNHDA, CDR2 SQIVND (reference sequence). The CDR3 totals 14 residues. Trimming shortened V by 7 bases and J by 7 bases, and 19 bases separated the two germline ends. The CDR3 sequence is CASIGRGARFEAFF. DNA for the CDR3: TGTGCCAGTATCGGTCGTGGGGCCCGATTTGAAGCTTTCTTT.

V and J are TRBV4-1 and TRBJ2-7, with TRBD1 as a possible D gene (5 bases). Germline CDR1 and CDR2: MGHRA and YSYEKL. V lost 1 base and J lost 4, with 14 bases in between. The length of the CDR3 is 15 residues. The CDR3 region is CASSQAAGPPYEQYF. The CDR3, as DNA: TGCGCCAGCAGCCAAGCGGCAGGGCCCCCATACGAGCAGTACTTC.

The chain uses TRBV27 and TRBJ2-1; D perhaps matches TRBD1 (5 bases). V shed 5 bases and J shed 7 bases, with 24 bases lying between them. This CDR3 is 17 amino acids long. Germline V gene data show CDR1 as MNHEY and CDR2 as SMNVEV (reference sequence). CDR3 nucleotides: TGTGCCAGCAGTCCTGGGGCAGGTCTCGCCACCGGGAATGAGCAGTTCTTC. Protein sequence: CASSPGAGLATGNEQFF.

This chain's CDR3 is CASSPIRDRVQPQHF. Here the CDR3 DNA reads TGTGCCAGCAGTCCTATCCGGGACAGGGTTCAGCCCCAGCATTTT. The rearrangement links TRBV28 to TRBJ1-5; 9 nucleotides line up with TRBD1. CDR3 length: 15 residues. Unmatched junction bases numbered 8, after V lost 5 bases and J lost 6 bases. CDR1 MDHEN and CDR2 SYDVKM come from the germline V gene.

The chain carries TRBV9 and TRBJ1-1; the match to TRBD1 covers 7 bases. The ends lost 4 bases at V and 4 bases at J; junction bases unmatched: 10. Germline V CDR1 and CDR2: SGDLS, YYNGEE. The CDR3 is made up of 15 amino acids. Here the CDR3 reads CASSPRLGGLTEAFF. The CDR3 DNA is TGTGCCAGCAGCCCGAGGCTAGGGGGCCTCACTGAAGCTTTCTTT.

The chain is built from TRBV5-1 and TRBJ2-1, with D perhaps matching TRBD2 (6 bases). CDR3 length: 15 amino acids. Trimming took off 0 bases at V and 2 bases at J, with 9 bases between the two ends. Germline assignment: CDR1 SGHRS and CDR2 YFSETQ. The CDR3, as DNA: TGCGCCAGCAGCTTGGAGGTAGCGGCCTACAATGAGCAGTTCTTC. This encodes CASSLEVAAYNEQFF.

The rearrangement joins TRBV7-9 to TRBJ2-1, with TRBD1 as a possible D gene (6 bases). V was clipped by 5 bases and J by 4 bases, with 12 bases between them. This CDR3 contains 14 residues. Per the germline V gene, CDR1 is SEHNR and CDR2 is FQNEAQ (reference sequence). The CDR3 DNA reads TGTGCCAGCAGCCCCGGGACACTTTACAATGAGCAGTTCTTC. Encoded protein: CASSPGTLYNEQFF. The variable domain in full, completed from reference TRBV7-9 and TRBJ2-1, reads DTGVSQNPRHKITKRGQNVTFRCDPISEHNRLYWYRQTLGQGPEFLTYFQNEAQLEKSRLLSDRFSAERPKGSFSTLEIQRTEQGDSAMYLCASSPGTLYNEQFFGPGTRLTVL.

V gene TRBV27 combines with J gene TRBJ1-2; no reliable D call. V lost 3 bases and J lost 2, with 7 bases in between. Germline lookup yields CDR1 MNHEY and CDR2 SMNVEV (reference sequence). This CDR3 is 13 amino acids long. The CDR3 here is CASSFEGNYGYTF. Here the CDR3 DNA reads TGTGCCAGCAGTTTCGAGGGAAACTATGGCTACACCTTC.

The chain recombines TRBV19 with TRBJ2-7, with D possibly TRBD1 on 6 matching bases. This CDR3 has 13 amino acids. Trimming removed 6 bases from V and 6 bases from J, with 15 bases in between. Germline CDR1 reads LNHDA; CDR2 reads SQIVND (reference sequence). CDR3 loop: CASRTGQIGEQYF. The CDR3 DNA follows: TGTGCCAGTAGGACAGGACAGATCGGCGAGCAGTACTTC.